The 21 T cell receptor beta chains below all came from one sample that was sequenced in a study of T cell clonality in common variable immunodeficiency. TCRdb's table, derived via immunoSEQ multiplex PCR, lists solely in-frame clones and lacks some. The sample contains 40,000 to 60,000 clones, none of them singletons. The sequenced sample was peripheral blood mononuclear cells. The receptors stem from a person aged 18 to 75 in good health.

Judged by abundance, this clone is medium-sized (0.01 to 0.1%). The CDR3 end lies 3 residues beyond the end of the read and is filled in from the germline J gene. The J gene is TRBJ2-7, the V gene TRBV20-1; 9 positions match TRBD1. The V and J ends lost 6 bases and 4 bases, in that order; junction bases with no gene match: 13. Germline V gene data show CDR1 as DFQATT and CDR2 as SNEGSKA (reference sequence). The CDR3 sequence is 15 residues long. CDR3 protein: CSASPQGAIRYEQYF. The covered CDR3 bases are TGCAGTGCATCACCACAGGGGGCCATTCGGTACGAG.

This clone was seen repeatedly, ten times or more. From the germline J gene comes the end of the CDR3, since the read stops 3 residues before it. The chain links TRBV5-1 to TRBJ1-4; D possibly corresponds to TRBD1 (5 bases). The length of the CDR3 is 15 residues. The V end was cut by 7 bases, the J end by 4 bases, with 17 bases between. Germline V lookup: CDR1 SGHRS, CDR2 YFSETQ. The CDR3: CASGPSGGVNEKLFF. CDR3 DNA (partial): TGCGCCAGCGGACCCTCCGGGGGGGTTAATGAAAAA.

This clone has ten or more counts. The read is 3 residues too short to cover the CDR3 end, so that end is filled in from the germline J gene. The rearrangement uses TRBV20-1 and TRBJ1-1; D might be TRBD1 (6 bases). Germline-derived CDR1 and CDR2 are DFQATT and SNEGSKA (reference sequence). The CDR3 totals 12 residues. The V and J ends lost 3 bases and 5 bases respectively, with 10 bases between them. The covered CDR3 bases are TGCAGTGCTAGGAACAGGGAAACTGAA. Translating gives CSARNRETE. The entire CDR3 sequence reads CSARNRETEAFF.

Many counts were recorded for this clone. CDR3 DNA (partial): TGTGCCAGCAGTTACGGGACAGGGTTGTACGAG. Its translation is CASSYGTGLYE. The whole CDR3 sequence reads CASSYGTGLYEQYF. The chain couples TRBV6-2 or TRBV6-3 to TRBJ2-7; 9 bases are a match to TRBD1. The read ends 3 residues shy of where the CDR3 ends; the end is completed using the germline J gene. CDR3 length equals 14 residues. J gave up 4 bases and V 2 bases, and 3 bases lay outside the gene matches. Germline loops: CDR1 MNHEY, CDR2 SVGEGT.

The sequenced CDR3 bases are TGCGCCAGCAGCTTGTACAGCAATCAGCCC. It codes for CASSLYSNQP. The whole CDR3 is CASSLYSNQPYTF. This chain connects TRBV5-1 to TRBJ1-2, with D hard to call. The CDR3 extends 3 residues past the end of the read, so its final part is completed from the germline J gene. Germline CDR1 and CDR2: SGHRS and YFSETQ. The CDR3 loop spans 13 amino acids. Using reference TRBV5-1 and TRBJ1-2 for the parts outside the CDR3, the full variable domain is KAGVTQTPRYLIKTRGQQVTLSCSPISGHRSVSWYQQTPGQGLQFLFEYFSETQRNKGNFPGRFSGRQFSNSRSEMNVSTLELGDSALYLCASSLYSNQPYTFGSGTRLTVV.

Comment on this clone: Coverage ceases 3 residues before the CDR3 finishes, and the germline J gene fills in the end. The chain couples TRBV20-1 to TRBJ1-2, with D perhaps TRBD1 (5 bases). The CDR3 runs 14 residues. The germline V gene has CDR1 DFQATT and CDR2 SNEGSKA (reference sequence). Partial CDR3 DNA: TGCAGTGCTCTCTCCGGGACTGGGGCCTACGAC. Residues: CSALSGTGAYD. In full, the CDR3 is CSALSGTGAYDYTF.

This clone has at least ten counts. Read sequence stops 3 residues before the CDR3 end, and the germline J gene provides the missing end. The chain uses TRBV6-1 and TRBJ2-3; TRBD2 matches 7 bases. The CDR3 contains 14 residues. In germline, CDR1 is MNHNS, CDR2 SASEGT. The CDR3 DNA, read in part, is TGTGCCAGCAGTGAAGGCCTAGCGGAAGAGACG. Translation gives CASSEGLAEET. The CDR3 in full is CASSEGLAEETQYF.

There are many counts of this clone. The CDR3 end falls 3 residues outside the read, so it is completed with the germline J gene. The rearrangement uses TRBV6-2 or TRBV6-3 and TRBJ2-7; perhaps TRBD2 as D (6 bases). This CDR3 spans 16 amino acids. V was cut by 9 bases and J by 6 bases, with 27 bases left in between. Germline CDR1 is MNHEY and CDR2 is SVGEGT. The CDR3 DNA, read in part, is TGTGCCAGTTCCTCCCCTTCCGGAGCGGGCCCAACCGAG. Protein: CASSSPSGAGPTE. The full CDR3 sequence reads CASSSPSGAGPTEQYF.

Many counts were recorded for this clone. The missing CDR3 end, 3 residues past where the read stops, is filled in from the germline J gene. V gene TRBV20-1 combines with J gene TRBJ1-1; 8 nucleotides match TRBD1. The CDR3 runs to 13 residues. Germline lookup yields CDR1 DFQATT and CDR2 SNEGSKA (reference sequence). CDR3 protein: CSASLDRGGRAFF. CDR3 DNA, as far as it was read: TGCAGTGCTTCGCTCGACAGGGGCGGGAGA.

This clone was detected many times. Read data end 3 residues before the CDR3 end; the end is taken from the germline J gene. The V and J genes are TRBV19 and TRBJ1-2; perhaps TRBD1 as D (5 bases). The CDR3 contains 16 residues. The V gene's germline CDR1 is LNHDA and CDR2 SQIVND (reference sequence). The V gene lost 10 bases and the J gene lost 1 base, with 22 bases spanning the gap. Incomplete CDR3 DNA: TGTGCCACCAACTCCTGGGAGACAGAGAGTAACTATGGC. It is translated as CATNSWETESNYG. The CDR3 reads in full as CATNSWETESNYGYTF.

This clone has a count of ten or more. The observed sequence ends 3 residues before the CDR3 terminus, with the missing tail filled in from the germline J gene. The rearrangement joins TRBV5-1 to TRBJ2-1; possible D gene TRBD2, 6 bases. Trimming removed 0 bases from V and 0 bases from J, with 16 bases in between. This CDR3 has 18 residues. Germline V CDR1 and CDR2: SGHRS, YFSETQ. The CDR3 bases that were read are TGCGCCAGCAGCTTGGCCGGGGGAAGCCAAAGCTCCTACAATGAG. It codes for CASSLAGGSQSSYNE. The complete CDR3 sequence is CASSLAGGSQSSYNEQFF. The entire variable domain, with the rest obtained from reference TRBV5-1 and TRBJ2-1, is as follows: KAGVTQTPRYLIKTRGQQVTLSCSPISGHRSVSWYQQTPGQGLQFLFEYFSETQRNKGNFPGRFSGRQFSNSRSEMNVSTLELGDSALYLCASSLAGGSQSSYNEQFFGPGTRLTVL.

The CDR3 bases that were read are TGTGCCAGCAGTCACCGGACAGGGGGCGACTATGGC. It yields the protein CASSHRTGGDYG. From start to end, the CDR3 is CASSHRTGGDYGYTF. The chain joins TRBV6-2 or TRBV6-3 to TRBJ1-2; TRBD1 agrees at 11 bases. The DNA ends 3 residues before the CDR3 does, and the rest of the CDR3 is filled in from the germline J gene. After removal of 5 bases from V and 3 bases from J, the junction contained 5 bases not matched to a gene. The CDR3 is made up of 15 amino acids. Germline CDR1 MNHEY, CDR2 SVGEGT.

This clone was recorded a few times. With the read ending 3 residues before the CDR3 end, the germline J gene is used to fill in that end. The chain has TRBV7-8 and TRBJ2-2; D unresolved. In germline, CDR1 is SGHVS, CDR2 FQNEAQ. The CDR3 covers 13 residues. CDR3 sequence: CASSLDNPEKLFF. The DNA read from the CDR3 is TGTGCCAGCAGCCTCGACAACCCGGAAAAG.

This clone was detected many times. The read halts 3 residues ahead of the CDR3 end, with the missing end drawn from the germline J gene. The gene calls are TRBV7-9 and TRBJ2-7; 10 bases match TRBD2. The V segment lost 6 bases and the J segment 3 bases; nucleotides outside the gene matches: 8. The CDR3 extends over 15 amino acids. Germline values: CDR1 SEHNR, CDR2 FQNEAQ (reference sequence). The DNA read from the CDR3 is TGTGCCAGCAGGAAGTCTAGCGGGAGCTTCTACGAG. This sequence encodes CASRKSSGSFYE. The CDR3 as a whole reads CASRKSSGSFYEQYF.

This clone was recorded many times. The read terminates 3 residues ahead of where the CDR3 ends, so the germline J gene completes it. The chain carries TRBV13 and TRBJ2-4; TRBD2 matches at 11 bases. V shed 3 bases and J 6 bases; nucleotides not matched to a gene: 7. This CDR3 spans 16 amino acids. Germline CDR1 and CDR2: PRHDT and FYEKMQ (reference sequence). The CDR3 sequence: CASSFWVAGGPNIQYF. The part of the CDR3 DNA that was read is TGTGCCAGCAGCTTCTGGGTAGCGGGGGGGCCAAACATT.

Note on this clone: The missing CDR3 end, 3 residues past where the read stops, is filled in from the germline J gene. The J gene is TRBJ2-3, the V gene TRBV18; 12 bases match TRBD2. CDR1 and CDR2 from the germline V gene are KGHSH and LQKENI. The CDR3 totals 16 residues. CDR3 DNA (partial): TGTGCCAGCTCACCGGCTAGCGGGGGGGCTTGGGAGACG. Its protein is CASSPASGGAWET. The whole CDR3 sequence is CASSPASGGAWETQYF.

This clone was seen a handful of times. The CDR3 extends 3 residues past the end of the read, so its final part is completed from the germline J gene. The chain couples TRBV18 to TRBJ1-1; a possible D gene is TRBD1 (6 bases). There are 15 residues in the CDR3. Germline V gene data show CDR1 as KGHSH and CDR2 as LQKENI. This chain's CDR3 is CASSPLQGLVEKAFF. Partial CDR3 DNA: TGTGCCAGCTCACCACTACAGGGTTTAGTGGAAAAA.

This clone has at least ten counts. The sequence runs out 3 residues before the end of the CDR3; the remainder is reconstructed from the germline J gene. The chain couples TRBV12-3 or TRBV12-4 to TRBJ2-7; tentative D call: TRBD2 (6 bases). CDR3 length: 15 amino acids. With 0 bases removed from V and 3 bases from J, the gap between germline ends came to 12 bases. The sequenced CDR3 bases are TGTGCCAGCAGTTTAGCGGGGGGACCTATCTACGAG. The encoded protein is CASSLAGGPIYE. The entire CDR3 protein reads CASSLAGGPIYEQYF.

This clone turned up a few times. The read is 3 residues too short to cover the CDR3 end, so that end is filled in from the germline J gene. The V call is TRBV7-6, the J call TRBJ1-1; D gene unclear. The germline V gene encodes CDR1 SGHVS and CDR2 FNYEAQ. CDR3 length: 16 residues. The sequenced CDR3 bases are TGTGCCAGCAGCCTGACTAGCGGGAGCGGCACAGATACG. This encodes CASSLTSGSGTDT. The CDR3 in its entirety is CASSLTSGSGTDTAFF.

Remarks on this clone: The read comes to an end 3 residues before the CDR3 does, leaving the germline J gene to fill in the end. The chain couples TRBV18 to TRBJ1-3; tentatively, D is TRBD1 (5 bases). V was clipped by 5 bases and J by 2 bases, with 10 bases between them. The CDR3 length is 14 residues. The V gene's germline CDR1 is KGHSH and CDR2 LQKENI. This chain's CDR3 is CASSSTTAGNTIYF. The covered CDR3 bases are TGTGCCAGCTCATCAACGACAGCTGGAAACACC.

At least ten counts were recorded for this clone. CDR3 DNA, as far as it was read: TGTGCCAGCAGCTCCCGGGGGATTGGAGAGACC. Residues: CASSSRGIGET. The CDR3 reads in full as CASSSRGIGETQYF. V usage is TRBV7-8 and J usage is TRBJ2-5; D is possibly TRBD2 (6 bases). Read coverage stops 3 residues before the CDR3 terminus; the germline J gene supplies the remainder. The germline gives CDR1 SGHVS, CDR2 FQNEAQ. The CDR3 runs to 14 residues. Trimming left V 4 bases short and J 4 bases short, with 13 bases between.